The 9 T cell receptor beta chains below come from one sample, sequenced in a study of blood T cells in healthy people across ages. The second PCR ran roughly 6 to 11 cycles with a sample-barcoded 5' primer and J-beta primers. TCRdb ran MiXCR on the 5' RACE reads and lists one entry per CDR3 protein. The table has fewer than 1,000,000 distinct CDR3 sequences, about 42% seen once. Sequenced: blood. Receptors originate from an elderly man in good health.

This clonotype was recorded once. V is TRBV10-3 and J is TRBJ2-3, with D tentatively TRBD2 (7 bases). Germline CDR1 ENHRY, CDR2 SYGVKD. This CDR3 is built from 15 residues. V was trimmed by 10 bases and J by 2 bases, leaving 19 bases between them. The CDR3 nucleotides read TGTGCCACGACGGGGGGCTTGTCCTTCACAGATACGCAGTATTTT. Amino acids: CATTGGLSFTDTQYF.

In regard to this clonotype: The junction departs from the called germline gene at one end, perhaps through a read error. The J gene is TRBJ2-7, the V gene TRBV6-1, with a weak D call TRBD2 (6 bases). CDR1 and CDR2 from the germline V gene are MNHNS and SASEGT. There are 13 residues in the CDR3. The CDR3 DNA is TGTGCCGGCAGTTGGGGACTCTCCTACGAGCAGTACTTC. Translated: CAGSWGLSYEQYF.

The V and J genes are TRBV10-3 and TRBJ1-5, with a possible D match to TRBD1 (6 bases). Germline loops: CDR1 ENHRY, CDR2 SYGVKD. The CDR3 is made up of 14 amino acids. Trimming removed 4 bases from V and 2 bases from J, with 9 bases in between. The chain's CDR3 is CAISAGDGNQPQHF. The CDR3 region has the DNA TGTGCCATCAGTGCAGGGGATGGCAATCAGCCCCAGCATTTT.

A word on this clonotype: Being one base from a much bigger clone, this may be a read error. V gene TRBV12-3 or TRBV12-4 combines with J gene TRBJ1-2; D gene uncertain. This CDR3 region has 13 residues. The V end lost 5 bases, the J end lost 8 bases, and 15 bases lay between the germline ends. The CDR3 reads CASSVSSSGGYTF. CDR3 DNA: TGTGCCAGCAGTGTATCCTCGTCCGGGGGCTACACCTTC.

With regard to this clonotype: The junction shows a germline mismatch at one end, possibly a read error. The chain links TRBV11-2 to TRBJ2-7, with TRBD2 matching over 8 bases. CDR3 length: 14 residues. The germline gives CDR1 SGHAT, CDR2 FQNNGV. CDR3 nucleotide sequence: TGTGTCAGCAGTCCGATAGCGGGACCCGGCGAGCAGTACTTC. Translating it yields CVSSPIAGPGEQYF. The whole variable domain, remainder taken from reference TRBV11-2 and TRBJ2-7, is EAGVAQSPRYKIIEKRQSVAFWCNPISGHATLYWYQQILGQGPKLLIQFQNNGVVDDSQLPKDRFSAERLKGVDSTLKIQPAKLEDSAVYLCVSSPIAGPGEQYFGPGTRLTVT.

The table lists this clonotype with a few counts. The chain employs TRBV20-1 and TRBJ2-5; no firm D call. The V and J ends lost 2 bases and 1 base respectively, with 11 bases between them. Germline loops: CDR1 DFQATT, CDR2 SNEGSKA (reference sequence). The CDR3 totals 14 residues. CDR3 DNA sequence: TGCAGTGCTAGATCCGAGCAGGCCCAAGAGACCCAGTACTTC. As protein: CSARSEQAQETQYF.

This clonotype was seen a few times. The rearrangement uses TRBV3-1 and TRBJ1-1; no clear D. The CDR3 runs 14 residues. Germline CDR1 reads LGHDT; CDR2 reads YNNKEL (reference sequence). Trimming took 1 base from V and 5 from J, leaving 11 bases between them. CDR3 nucleotide sequence: TGTGCCAGCAGCCAAGCGCAAGGAGGTACTGAAGCTTTCTTT. Encoded protein: CASSQAQGGTEAFF.

The chain joins TRBV29-1 to TRBJ1-2, with a possible D match to TRBD1 (5 bases). The CDR3 consists of 13 residues. V lost 4 bases and J lost 8, with 17 bases in between. The germline CDR1 and CDR2 sequences are SQVTM and ANQGSEA. CDR3 residues: CSVGQGRVGGYTF. Here the CDR3 DNA reads TGCAGCGTTGGGCAGGGTCGAGTAGGCGGCTACACCTTC. The variable domain in full, completed from reference TRBV29-1 and TRBJ1-2, reads SAVISQKPSRDICQRGTSLTIQCQVDSQVTMMFWYRQQPGQSLTLIATANQGSEATYESGFVIDKFPISRPNLTFSTLTVSNMSPEDSSIYLCSVGQGRVGGYTFGSGTRLTVV.

The chain uses TRBV6-6 and TRBJ2-1, with 9 bases identical to TRBD2. This CDR3 region has 17 residues. The V gene end was trimmed by 0 bases and the J gene end by 3 bases; junction bases not matched to a gene: 6. Per germline, CDR1 MNHNY and CDR2 SVGAGI (reference sequence). The CDR3 DNA follows: TGTGCCAGCAGTTACTCTGGGCTAGCGGGGATCTACAATGAGCAGTTCTTC. This sequence encodes CASSYSGLAGIYNEQFF.